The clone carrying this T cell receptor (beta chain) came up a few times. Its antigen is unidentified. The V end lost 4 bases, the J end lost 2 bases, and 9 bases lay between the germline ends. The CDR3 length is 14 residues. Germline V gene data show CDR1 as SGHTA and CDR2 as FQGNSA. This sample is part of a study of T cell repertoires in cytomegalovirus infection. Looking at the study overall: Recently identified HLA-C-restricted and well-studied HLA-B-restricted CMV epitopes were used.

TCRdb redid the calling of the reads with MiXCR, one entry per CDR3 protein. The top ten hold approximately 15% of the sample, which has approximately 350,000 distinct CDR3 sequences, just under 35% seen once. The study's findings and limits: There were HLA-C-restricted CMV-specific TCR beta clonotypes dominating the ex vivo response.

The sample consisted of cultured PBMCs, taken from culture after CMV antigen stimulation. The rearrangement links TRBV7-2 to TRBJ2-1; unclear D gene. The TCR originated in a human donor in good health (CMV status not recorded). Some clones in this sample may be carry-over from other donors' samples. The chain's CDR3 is CASSSFAAYNEQFF. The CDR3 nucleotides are TGTGCCAGCAGCTCCTTCGCAGCCTACAATGAGCAGTTCTTC.